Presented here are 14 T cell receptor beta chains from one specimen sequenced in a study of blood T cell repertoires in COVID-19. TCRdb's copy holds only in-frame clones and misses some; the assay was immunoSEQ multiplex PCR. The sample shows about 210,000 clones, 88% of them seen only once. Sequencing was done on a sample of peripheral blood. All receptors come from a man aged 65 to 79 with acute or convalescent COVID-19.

Here the CDR3 reads CASSQDRAQPQHF. Written as DNA, the CDR3 is TGTGCCAGCAGCCAAGACAGGGCTCAGCCCCAGCATTTT. The rearrangement uses TRBV3-1 (or the pseudogene TRBV3-2) and TRBJ1-5, with D maybe TRBD1 (5 bases). The CDR3 runs 13 residues. Looked up from germline, CDR1 is LGHDT and CDR2 is YNNKEL (reference sequence). V lost 0 bases and J 6 bases, leaving 6 bases between the germline ends.

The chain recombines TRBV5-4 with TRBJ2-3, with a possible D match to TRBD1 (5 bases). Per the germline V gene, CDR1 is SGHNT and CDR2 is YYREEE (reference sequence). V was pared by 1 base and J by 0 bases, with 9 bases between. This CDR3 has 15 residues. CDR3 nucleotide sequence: TGTGCCAGCAGCTTGCGGACACCAAGCACAGATACGCAGTATTTT. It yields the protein CASSLRTPSTDTQYF.

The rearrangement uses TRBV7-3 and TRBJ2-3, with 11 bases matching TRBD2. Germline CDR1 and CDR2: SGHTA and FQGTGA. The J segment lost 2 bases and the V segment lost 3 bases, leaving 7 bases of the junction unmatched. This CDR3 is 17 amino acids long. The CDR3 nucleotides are TGTGCCAGCAGCTTGGGGGGACTAGCGGACTACACAGATACGCAGTATTTT. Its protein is CASSLGGLADYTDTQYF.

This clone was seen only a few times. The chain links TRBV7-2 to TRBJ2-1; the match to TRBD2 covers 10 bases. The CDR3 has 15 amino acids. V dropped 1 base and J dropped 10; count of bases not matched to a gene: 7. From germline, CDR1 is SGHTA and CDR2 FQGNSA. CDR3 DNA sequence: TGTGCCAGCAGCTTAGAGCTAGCGGGAGTAGCCGAGCAGTTCTTC. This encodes CASSLELAGVAEQFF.

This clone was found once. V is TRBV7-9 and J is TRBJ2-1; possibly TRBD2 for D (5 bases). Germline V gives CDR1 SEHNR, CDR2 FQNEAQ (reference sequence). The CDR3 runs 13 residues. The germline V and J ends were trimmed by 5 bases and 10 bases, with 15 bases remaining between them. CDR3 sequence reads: CASSRLRGGEQFF. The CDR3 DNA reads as TGTGCCAGCAGCCGGCTTCGTGGCGGGGAGCAGTTCTTC.

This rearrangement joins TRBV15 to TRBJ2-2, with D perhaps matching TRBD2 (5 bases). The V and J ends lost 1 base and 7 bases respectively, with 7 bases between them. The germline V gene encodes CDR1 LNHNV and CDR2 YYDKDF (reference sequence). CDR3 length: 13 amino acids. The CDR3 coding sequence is TGTGCCACCAGCAGAGCGGGGATCGGGGAGCTGTTTTTT. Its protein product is CATSRAGIGELFF.

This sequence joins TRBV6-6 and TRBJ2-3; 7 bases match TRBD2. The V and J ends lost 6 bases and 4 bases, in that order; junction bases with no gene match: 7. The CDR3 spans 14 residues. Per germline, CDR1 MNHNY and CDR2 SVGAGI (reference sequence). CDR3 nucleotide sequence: TGTGCCAGCAGAAAAGGGCTAGCGGCAGATACGCAGTATTTT. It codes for CASRKGLAADTQYF.

Here the CDR3 DNA reads TGTGCCAGCCGGGGGGGGCATGAGCAGTTCTTC. Translating it yields CASRGGHEQFF. The chain combines TRBV16 with TRBJ2-1; 8 nucleotides match TRBD2. The V segment lost 8 bases and the J segment 8 bases; nucleotides outside the gene matches: 2. Germline CDR1 is KGHSY and CDR2 is FQNENV. The CDR3 covers 11 residues.

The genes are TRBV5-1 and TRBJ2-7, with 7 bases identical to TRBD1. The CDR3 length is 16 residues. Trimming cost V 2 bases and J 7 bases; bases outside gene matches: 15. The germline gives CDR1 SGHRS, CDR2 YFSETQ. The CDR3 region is CASSFYSGTAYGEQYF. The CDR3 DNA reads TGCGCCAGCAGCTTCTATTCTGGGACAGCCTATGGGGAGCAGTACTTC.

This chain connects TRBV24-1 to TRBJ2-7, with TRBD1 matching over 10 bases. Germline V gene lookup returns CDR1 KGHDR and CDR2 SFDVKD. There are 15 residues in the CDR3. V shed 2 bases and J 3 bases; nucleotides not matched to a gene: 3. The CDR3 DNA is TGTGCCACCAGTGATTCGGGACAGGGGATCTACGAGCAGTACTTC. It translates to CATSDSGQGIYEQYF.

The CDR3 loop reads CASSLAQLAGKTSYNEQFF. CDR3 nucleotide sequence: TGCGCCAGCAGCTTGGCCCAACTAGCGGGAAAGACCTCCTACAATGAGCAGTTCTTC. The genes are TRBV5-1 and TRBJ2-1; 10 positions match TRBD2. CDR1 is SGHRS and CDR2 is YFSETQ in the germline V gene. This CDR3 has 19 amino acids. V shed 0 bases, J shed 0 bases, and the junction held 9 bases outside the gene matches.

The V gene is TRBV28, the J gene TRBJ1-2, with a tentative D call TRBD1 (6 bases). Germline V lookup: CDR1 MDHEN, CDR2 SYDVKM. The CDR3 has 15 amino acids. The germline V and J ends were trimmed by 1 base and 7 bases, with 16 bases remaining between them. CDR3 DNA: TGTGCCAGCAGTTTATCCCTCCCAGGGGCGGGTGGCTACACCTTC. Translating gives CASSLSLPGAGGYTF.

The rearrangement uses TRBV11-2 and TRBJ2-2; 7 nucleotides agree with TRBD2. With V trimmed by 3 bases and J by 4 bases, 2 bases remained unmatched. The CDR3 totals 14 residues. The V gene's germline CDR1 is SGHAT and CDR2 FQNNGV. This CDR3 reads CASSFQRGTGELFF. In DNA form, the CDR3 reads TGTGCCAGCAGCTTTCAGCGGGGCACCGGGGAGCTGTTTTTT. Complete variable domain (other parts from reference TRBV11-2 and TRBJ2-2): EAGVAQSPRYKIIEKRQSVAFWCNPISGHATLYWYQQILGQGPKLLIQFQNNGVVDDSQLPKDRFSAERLKGVDSTLKIQPAKLEDSAVYLCASSFQRGTGELFFGEGSRLTVL.

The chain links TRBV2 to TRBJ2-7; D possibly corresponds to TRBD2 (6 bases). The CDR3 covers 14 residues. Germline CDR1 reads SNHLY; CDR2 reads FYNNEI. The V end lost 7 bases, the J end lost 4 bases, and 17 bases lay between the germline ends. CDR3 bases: TGTGCCAGCACTCCCCTGCGGGGTTCGTACGAGCAGTACTTC. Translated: CASTPLRGSYEQYF. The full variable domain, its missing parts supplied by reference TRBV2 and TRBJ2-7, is EPEVTQTPSHQVTQMGQEVILRCVPISNHLYFYWYRQILGQKVEFLVSFYNNEISEKSEIFDDQFSVERPDGSNFTLKIRSTKLEDSAMYFCASTPLRGSYEQYFGPGTRLTVT.